The present TCR beta chain was sequenced within a study of T cell responses to AZD1222 COVID-19 vaccine. Measured with immunoSEQ multiplex PCR; TCRdb has only the in-frame clones, and not every one. The sample contains under 95,000 clones, roughly 90% of which appear only once. General study findings and limits: Unmutated variant regions are reportedly targeted by nearly half of spike-specific TCRs. Clonal diversity was possibly underestimated; the donors were predominantly white British and more often female. Repertoires were obtained only post-peak T cell response.

Concerning this clone: Antigen: not known.

From germline, CDR1 is DFQATT and CDR2 SNEGSKA (reference sequence). V lost 5 bases, J lost 2 bases, and 4 bases lay in between. This CDR3 comprises 11 residues. The chain recombines TRBV20-1 with TRBJ1-5; D gene unclear. The sequence derives from an adult who received the AZD1222 COVID-19 vaccine. The sequencing here drew on peripheral blood, taken 28 days after the second AZD1222 dose. CDR3 in amino acids: CSAAGNQPQHF. Here the CDR3 DNA reads TGCAGTGCTGCCGGCAATCAGCCCCAGCATTTT.